Listed below are T cell receptor beta chains from one sample, sequenced in a study of cytomegalovirus exposure and HLA in healthy donors. Repertoires were generated with immunoSEQ multiplex PCR, while TCRdb's copy carries only in-frame clones and drops some. The data show 190,000 or so clones, over 80% seen once. The sequencing sample was made of PBMCs. These receptors came from a man aged 45-65 years in good health and CMV-seronegative. Each CDR3 is given without its conserved first and last residue. Clone size is not always given. Where it is, it says once, few, many or a class for expanded clones.

TRBV9	TRBJ2-1	-	ASSTRTGFDEQF
TRBV7-3	TRBJ2-2	-	ASSLKMRSEAGGVNTGELF
TRBV11-3	TRBJ2-5	-	ASSLRTSGTETQY
TRBV27	TRBJ2-7	-	ASSPRDGYEQY
TRBV5-6	TRBJ1-3	-	ASSTGTGIRDTIY
TRBV18	TRBJ2-1	-	ASSPPGGGQGSNEQF
TRBV7-6	TRBJ2-7	-	ASSLGGGFGYEQY
TRBV28	TRBJ2-4	-	ASSSRSAGTKNIQY
TRBV5-4	TRBJ2-5	-	ASSFFRGSRGGQY
TRBV5-1	TRBJ2-7	-	ASSLGSQGYEQY
TRBV7-9	TRBJ2-7	-	SSSRGYEQY
TRBV6-5	TRBJ2-5	-	ASSITGGLETQY
TRBV5-1	TRBJ2-7	-	ASSLDDSPAGEQY
TRBV19	TRBJ2-7	-	ASSIRQGSYEQY
TRBV9	TRBJ1-6	-	ASHRDTDSPLH
TRBV30	TRBJ1-3	-	AWSGRDIRPFGAIY
TRBV4-3	TRBJ1-5	once	ASSQRQGDQPQH
TRBV29-1	TRBJ1-1	-	SVSDSMNTEAF
TRBV5-1	TRBJ2-7	few	ASSYPGQEGEQY
TRBV2	TRBJ2-1	-	ASGSELHGEQF
TRBV4-1	TRBJ2-3	-	ASSHIDSGGSDTQY
TRBV27	TRBJ1-2	-	ASSLFLGQGGYT
TRBV7-8	TRBJ2-5	-	ASSGRDRVETQY
TRBV7-9	TRBJ1-5	once	ASSSTGGGSQPQH
TRBV7-6	TRBJ2-7	-	ASSSTESYEQY
TRBV29-1	TRBJ2-2	-	SVRQNTGELF
TRBV19	TRBJ1-5	-	ASSIGRRDQPQH
TRBV7-8	TRBJ2-5	-	ASSLRAGGLQETQY
TRBV12-2	TRBJ2-2	-	ASGREQCVPSTGELF
TRBV28	TRBJ1-1	-	ASSSPARGEAF
TRBV5-4	TRBJ2-7	-	ASTHRGGEQY
TRBV5-1	TRBJ2-2	once	ASSLQGPNTGELF
TRBV7-2	TRBJ2-1	once	ASSLTVGSGRNEQF
TRBV5-1	TRBJ2-1	-	ASSGTLLANEQF